This passage covers 8 T cell receptor beta chains from one sample sequenced in a study of blood T cell repertoires in COVID-19. Measured with immunoSEQ multiplex PCR; TCRdb has only the in-frame clones, and not every one. The sample records a few hundred thousand clones, around 80% being singletons. The source material was peripheral blood. Source of these receptors: a woman older than 75 with active or convalescent COVID-19.

This clone has a handful of counts. This sequence joins TRBV6-5 and TRBJ1-5, with TRBD1 identical over 8 bases. This CDR3 has 15 residues. V lost 6 bases to trimming and J lost 0 bases; unmatched junction nucleotides: 4. Looked up from germline, CDR1 is MNHEY and CDR2 is SVGAGI. CDR3 region: CASSRTGYSNQPQHF. The CDR3 DNA sequence: TGTGCCAGCAGCCGGACAGGGTATAGCAATCAGCCCCAGCATTTT.

DNA for the CDR3: TGTGCCAGCAGCCCGACACCAAACTCTGGAAACACCATATATTTT. The encoded protein is CASSPTPNSGNTIYF. The chain has TRBV3-1 (or the pseudogene TRBV3-2) and TRBJ1-3; D uncertain. The CDR3 loop spans 15 amino acids. Per germline, CDR1 LGHDT and CDR2 YNNKEL (reference sequence). V gave up 4 bases and J gave up 0 bases, with 10 bases separating them.

The chain combines TRBV7-2 with TRBJ1-2, with a possible D match to TRBD1 (6 bases). V shed 0 bases and J shed 3 bases, with 11 bases lying between them. Germline CDR1 SGHTA, CDR2 FQGNSA. The CDR3 is 15 amino acids. The CDR3: CASSLAWDTDYGYTF. In DNA form, the CDR3 reads TGTGCCAGCAGCTTAGCTTGGGACACAGACTATGGCTACACCTTC.

The chain links TRBV9 to TRBJ1-1; 10 bases are shared with TRBD1. The CDR3 has 17 residues. Losses at the gene ends were 4 bases for V and 0 bases for J; bases not matched to a gene: 9. In germline, CDR1 is SGDLS, CDR2 YYNGEE. The CDR3 DNA sequence: TGTGCCAGCAGCTCGGAGGAGGGACAGGGGATGAACACTGAAGCTTTCTTT. It codes for CASSSEEGQGMNTEAFF.

The chain couples TRBV7-2 to TRBJ2-3, with a tentative D call TRBD2 (6 bases). This CDR3 has 16 amino acids. Germline V gene lookup returns CDR1 SGHTA and CDR2 FQGNSA. The V end was cut by 2 bases, the J end by 1 base, with 13 bases between. Here the CDR3 DNA reads TGTGCCAGCAGCTTACAGGGAGGTCCGGGCACAGATACGCAGTATTTT. Translating it yields CASSLQGGPGTDTQYF.

The chain has TRBV7-3 and TRBJ2-1, with 7 bases matching TRBD2. This CDR3 is built from 14 residues. The germline CDR1 and CDR2 sequences are SGHTA and FQGTGA. V gave up 7 bases and J gave up 8 bases; unmatched junction bases: 11. The DNA of the CDR3 is TGTGCCAGCAAGCGGGGCGGGAGTCAGGATGAGCAGTTCTTC. Amino acid sequence: CASKRGGSQDEQFF.

The chain carries TRBV10-3 and TRBJ2-3; the D gene is possibly TRBD1 (6 bases). CDR1 ENHRY and CDR2 SYGVKD come from the germline V gene. V was clipped by 7 bases and J by 2 bases, with 13 bases between them. This CDR3 comprises 14 residues. CDR3: CAINPGHLTDTQYF. The CDR3 DNA follows: TGTGCCATCAATCCGGGACACCTCACAGATACGCAGTATTTT.

This chain uses TRBV5-6 with TRBJ1-4; 9 nucleotides line up with TRBD1. CDR1 SGHDT and CDR2 YYEEEE come from the germline V gene. The ends lost 4 bases at V and 8 bases at J; junction bases unmatched: 9. The CDR3 covers 15 residues. The CDR3 nucleotides read TGTGCCAGCAGCCCTCGGACAGGGGAATGGGAAAAACTGTTTTTT. Translating it yields CASSPRTGEWEKLFF.